One and the same sample provided the 17 T cell receptor beta chains below, sequenced in a study of cytomegalovirus exposure and HLA in healthy donors (TCRdb year 2017). The library was obtained by the immunoSEQ multiplex PCR assay. Not all clones reach the TCRdb copy of this immuneACCESS table, which keeps in-frame sequences only. Checked studies attribute under half of the gap to unresolved V genes and leave the rest unexplained. Present in this sample are roughly 60,000 clones, about 91% of which were seen just once. The ten largest clones capture 1% to 1.5% of the sample. Material for sequencing was PBMCs. These receptors all stem from a woman aged 18 to 35 in good health and CMV-seronegative.

A few counts support this clone. The V call is TRBV28, the J call TRBJ2-7; possible D gene TRBD2, 6 bases. V lost 3 bases to trimming and J lost 3 bases, with 6 bases between them. In germline, CDR1 is MDHEN, CDR2 SYDVKM. The CDR3 length is 12 residues. For the CDR3, the DNA is TGTGCCAGCAGTTTGGGGGGCTACGAGCAGTACTTC. Protein sequence: CASSLGGYEQYF.

This chain connects TRBV7-9 to TRBJ2-7; 9 bases are a match to TRBD1. The ends lost 1 base at V and 1 base at J; junction bases unmatched: 5. The CDR3 totals 16 residues. Per the germline V gene, CDR1 is SEHNR and CDR2 is FQNEAQ (reference sequence). The CDR3 protein is CASSLVVGTGSYEQYF. For the CDR3, the DNA is TGTGCCAGCAGCTTAGTTGTGGGGACAGGGTCCTACGAGCAGTACTTC. The full variable domain, with the rest looked up from reference TRBV7-9 and TRBJ2-7, is DTGVSQNPRHKITKRGQNVTFRCDPISEHNRLYWYRQTLGQGPEFLTYFQNEAQLEKSRLLSDRFSAERPKGSFSTLEIQRTEQGDSAMYLCASSLVVGTGSYEQYFGPGTRLTVT.

This clone was found a few times. CDR3 amino acids: CASSPAPWPRSPLHF. The CDR3 coding sequence is TGTGCCAGCAGCCCCGCACCCTGGCCCCGCTCACCCCTCCACTTT. The chain recombines TRBV6-6 with TRBJ1-6; D is undetermined. V lost 6 bases to trimming and J lost 10 bases, with 19 bases between them. CDR1 is MNHNY and CDR2 is SVGAGI in the germline V gene (reference sequence). CDR3 size: 15 residues.

The chain links TRBV7-2 to TRBJ1-1; a weak D match, TRBD1 (5 bases). The CDR3 length is 15 residues. Germline assignment: CDR1 SGHTA and CDR2 FQGNSA. The ends were cut back, 6 bases at V and 0 bases at J, with 14 bases in the middle. CDR3 region: CASRLFDSLNTEAFF. The CDR3 region has the DNA TGTGCCAGCAGATTATTTGACAGCCTGAACACTGAAGCTTTCTTT.

The rearrangement links TRBV19 to TRBJ2-2, with 10 nucleotides matching TRBD2. The CDR3 is 16 amino acids. Germline CDR1 reads LNHDA; CDR2 reads SQIVND (reference sequence). V trimming: 6 bases; J trimming: 5 bases; junction bases outside the gene matches: 9. CDR3 region: CASSVRAGGPTGELFF. Written as DNA, the CDR3 is TGTGCCAGTAGCGTCCGAGCGGGAGGGCCGACCGGGGAGCTGTTTTTT.

The V gene is TRBV4-2, the J gene TRBJ1-1, with a weak D call TRBD1 (6 bases). Germline CDR1 reads LGHNA; CDR2 reads YNFKEQ. The germline V and J ends were trimmed by 1 base and 1 base, with 13 bases remaining between them. The CDR3 totals 16 residues. Here the CDR3 reads CASSQVAGAANTEAFF. CDR3 in DNA: TGTGCCAGCAGCCAAGTCGCAGGGGCCGCGAACACTGAAGCTTTCTTT.

The chain uses TRBV11-3 and TRBJ2-3; no definite D call. The CDR3 runs 15 residues. Per the germline V gene, CDR1 is SGHNT and CDR2 is YENEEA. Deletions cut 3 bases from V and 5 bases from J, with 15 bases between. The CDR3 DNA is TGTGCCAGCAGCTTTTTCCCTCGTGCGCAAGATACGCAGTATTTT. As protein: CASSFFPRAQDTQYF.

The CDR3 nucleotides are TGTGCCAGCAGTTCAAGCGGGAGGGCCAGGTACGAGCAGTACTTC. Amino acid sequence: CASSSSGRARYEQYF. V usage is TRBV6-5 and J usage is TRBJ2-7, with 10 nucleotides matching TRBD2. This CDR3 has 15 residues. Unmatched junction bases numbered 7, after V lost 4 bases and J lost 4 bases. Germline lookup yields CDR1 MNHEY and CDR2 SVGAGI.

The chain employs TRBV27 and TRBJ2-1; 14 bases align to TRBD2. The length of the CDR3 is 15 residues. J gave up 8 bases and V 10 bases, and 10 bases lay outside the gene matches. Germline CDR1 MNHEY, CDR2 SMNVEV (reference sequence). The CDR3 protein is CATGATSGGADEQFF. CDR3 coding DNA: TGTGCCACCGGAGCGACTAGCGGGGGGGCCGATGAGCAGTTCTTC.

This chain links TRBV5-1 with TRBJ1-2, with a tentative D call TRBD1 (5 bases). The CDR3 spans 15 residues. V shed 3 bases and J shed 6 bases, with 18 bases lying between them. Per germline, CDR1 SGHRS and CDR2 YFSETQ. CDR3 protein: CASSSREGRIHGYTF. The CDR3, as DNA: TGCGCCAGCAGCTCCCGGGAGGGACGAATCCATGGCTACACCTTC.

V usage is TRBV11-2 and J usage is TRBJ2-2; TRBD1 is a possible D gene (6 bases). The length of the CDR3 is 13 residues. Germline V gene sequence: CDR1 SGHAT, CDR2 FQNNGV. Deletions cut 10 bases from V and 1 base from J, with 10 bases between. The CDR3: CATRTVNTGELFF. In DNA, the CDR3 is TGTGCCACACGGACAGTGAACACCGGGGAGCTGTTTTTT.

This clone was seen just once. V gene TRBV11-3 combines with J gene TRBJ1-1, with D possibly matching TRBD1 (6 bases). Germline assignment: CDR1 SGHNT and CDR2 YENEEA. Trimming took off 5 bases at V and 3 bases at J, with 16 bases between the two ends. The CDR3 extends over 15 amino acids. The CDR3 region has the DNA TGTGCCAGCAGCCCCTCCGAGACAGGCTACACTGAAGCTTTCTTT. This gives the protein CASSPSETGYTEAFF.

This clone has a single count. The chain is built from TRBV5-1 and TRBJ2-7; 10 nucleotides align to TRBD2. The CDR3 sequence is 14 residues long. Germline CDR1 reads SGHRS; CDR2 reads YFSETQ. Trimming at V came to 4 bases and at J to 2 bases, leaving 3 bases not matched to a gene. The CDR3 DNA follows: TGCGCCAGCAGCGCTAGCGGGAGCACCTACGAGCAGTACTTC. This sequence encodes CASSASGSTYEQYF.

This chain joins TRBV11-2 and TRBJ1-1, with D perhaps matching TRBD1 (5 bases). V was trimmed by 2 bases and J by 7 bases, leaving 11 bases between them. The CDR3 totals 13 residues. Germline-derived CDR1 and CDR2 are SGHAT and FQNNGV. The CDR3 reads CASSLYLTDEAFF. CDR3 nucleotides: TGTGCCAGCAGCTTATACCTGACAGATGAAGCTTTCTTT.

The chain is built from TRBV7-3 and TRBJ2-1; 14 bases map to TRBD2. J lost 4 bases, V lost 2 bases, and 4 bases had no gene match. The CDR3 length is 17 residues. Germline V lookup: CDR1 SGHTA, CDR2 FQGTGA. For the CDR3, the DNA is TGTGCCAGCAGCTTAGACGGACTAGCGGGGGGTTACAATGAGCAGTTCTTC. The encoded protein is CASSLDGLAGGYNEQFF.

The V and J genes are TRBV6-6 and TRBJ2-1; maybe TRBD1 (7 bases). This CDR3 has 15 amino acids. The ends were cut back, 10 bases at V and 3 bases at J, with 19 bases in the middle. The germline CDR1 and CDR2 sequences are MNHNY and SVGAGI (reference sequence). CDR3 coding DNA: TGTGCCACTAAAAAGGAGGGGGCAGGCTACAATGAGCAGTTCTTC. Protein product: CATKKEGAGYNEQFF.

The chain joins TRBV28 to TRBJ2-1; 8 bases map to TRBD1. The CDR3 length is 15 residues. V lost 5 bases to trimming and J lost 3 bases; unmatched junction nucleotides: 6. Looked up from germline, CDR1 is MDHEN and CDR2 is SYDVKM. CDR3 region: CASSLQGALYNEQFF. Written as DNA, the CDR3 is TGTGCCAGCAGTCTTCAGGGGGCTCTCTACAATGAGCAGTTCTTC.